What follows are 11 T cell receptor beta chains derived from one specimen sequenced in a study of CD8 T cells in ankylosing spondylitis. TCRdb re-derived calls from the 5' RACE reads in MiXCR, one entry per CDR3 protein. The sample consists of 130,000 or so distinct CDR3 sequences, around 7% of them appearing once. The sequencing sample was made of blood, either unsorted or a sorted T cell fraction (not recorded which). These receptors were taken from a male donor with ankylosing spondylitis or in good health (not recorded which).

This clonotype was counted many times. V gene TRBV15 combines with J gene TRBJ1-2, with D unclear. CDR1 is LNHNV, CDR2 YYDKDF, per germline (reference sequence). V gave up 0 bases and J gave up 0 bases, with 8 bases separating them. The CDR3 runs to 15 residues. Here the CDR3 DNA reads TGTGCCACCAGCAGAGATCTGAGTCCTAACTATGGCTACACCTTC. Amino acids: CATSRDLSPNYGYTF.

Ten or more counts support this clonotype. This rearrangement joins TRBV20-1 to TRBJ2-1, with D unresolved. This CDR3 contains 15 residues. The V gene lost 6 bases and the J gene lost 2 bases, with 17 bases spanning the gap. The V gene's germline CDR1 is DFQATT and CDR2 SNEGSKA (reference sequence). CDR3 protein: CSASLQTLPYNEQFF. CDR3 sequence (DNA): TGCAGTGCCTCACTCCAGACCCTCCCCTACAATGAGCAGTTCTTC.

This clonotype was counted ten times or more. The chain joins TRBV3-1 to TRBJ2-3; 10 bases align to TRBD2. The CDR3 sequence is 16 residues long. Germline loops: CDR1 LGHDT, CDR2 YNNKEL (reference sequence). The J segment lost 4 bases and the V segment lost 0 bases, leaving 4 bases of the junction unmatched. CDR3 protein: CASSQDSLAGADTQYF. For the CDR3, the DNA is TGTGCCAGCAGCCAAGATTCGCTAGCGGGAGCAGATACGCAGTATTTT.

This clonotype was detected many times. This chain links TRBV5-1 with TRBJ2-5; 8 bases agree with TRBD1. V was pared by 6 bases and J by 4 bases, with 5 bases of the junction left unmatched. The CDR3 contains 13 residues. Germline V gene lookup returns CDR1 SGHRS and CDR2 YFSETQ. Written as DNA, the CDR3 is TGCGCCAGCACCCGGACAGGGCCAGAGACCCAGTACTTC. This encodes CASTRTGPETQYF. The variable domain in full, with the rest retrieved from reference TRBV5-1 and TRBJ2-5, is KAGVTQTPRYLIKTRGQQVTLSCSPISGHRSVSWYQQTPGQGLQFLFEYFSETQRNKGNFPGRFSGRQFSNSRSEMNVSTLELGDSALYLCASTRTGPETQYFGPGTRLLVL.

This clonotype was seen at least ten times. The V and J genes are TRBV5-1 and TRBJ1-6; 9 bases align to TRBD1. V dropped 0 bases and J dropped 7; count of bases not matched to a gene: 2. The CDR3 extends over 15 amino acids. Germline CDR1 is SGHRS and CDR2 is YFSETQ. The CDR3: CASSLAGTGNSPLHF. For the CDR3, the DNA is TGCGCCAGCAGCTTGGCCGGGACAGGGAATTCACCCCTCCACTTT. Complete variable domain (other parts from reference TRBV5-1 and TRBJ1-6): KAGVTQTPRYLIKTRGQQVTLSCSPISGHRSVSWYQQTPGQGLQFLFEYFSETQRNKGNFPGRFSGRQFSNSRSEMNVSTLELGDSALYLCASSLAGTGNSPLHFGNGTRLTVT.

The V gene is TRBV5-6, the J gene TRBJ2-6; tentative D call: TRBD1 (6 bases). The CDR3 contains 16 residues. Germline V gene lookup returns CDR1 SGHDT and CDR2 YYEEEE. V was trimmed by 5 bases and J by 4 bases, leaving 16 bases between them. In nucleotides, the CDR3 is TGTGCCAGCAGAGAGACAGGCTCGGGGGGGGCCAACGTCCTGACTTTC. Residues: CASRETGSGGANVLTF.

This clonotype has ten or more counts. The chain joins TRBV28 to TRBJ2-1; a weak D match, TRBD2 (6 bases). The V end lost 4 bases, the J end lost 6 bases, and 10 bases lay between the germline ends. From germline, CDR1 is MDHEN and CDR2 SYDVKM. The CDR3 sequence is 13 residues long. The CDR3 spells CASSSGLVNEQFF. CDR3 DNA: TGTGCCAGCAGTTCGGGACTCGTCAATGAGCAGTTCTTC.

The chain recombines TRBV7-9 with TRBJ1-1; the D gene is possibly TRBD1 (6 bases). Germline CDR1 reads SEHNR; CDR2 reads FQNEAQ (reference sequence). There are 14 residues in the CDR3. V lost 5 bases and J lost 5, with 15 bases in between. The CDR3 DNA is TGTGCCAGCAGCGTGAACAGGGAAGGGACTGAAGCTTTCTTT. It specifies CASSVNREGTEAFF.

This clonotype was seen many times. The genes are TRBV12-3 or TRBV12-4 and TRBJ2-7; D might be TRBD1 or TRBD2, each matching 6 bases. This CDR3 has 14 amino acids. Trimming left V 3 bases short and J 9 bases short, with 18 bases between. As DNA, the CDR3 is TGTGCCAGCAGTTTTGGGAGGACAGAGAGTCCGCAGTACTTC. Translation gives CASSFGRTESPQYF.

This clonotype was observed at least ten times. The V gene is TRBV3-1, the J gene TRBJ2-5; the match to TRBD2 covers 7 bases. V lost 7 bases and J lost 3; bases outside the gene matches: 11. Germline V gene lookup returns CDR1 LGHDT and CDR2 YNNKEL (reference sequence). The CDR3 sequence is 15 residues long. In DNA form, the CDR3 reads TGTGCCAGCACCGGCCCCGGGGAGGGCGAAGAGACCCAGTACTTC. It translates to CASTGPGEGEETQYF.

This clonotype showed up many times. The V call is TRBV5-1, the J call TRBJ1-2; unclear D gene. Trimming took off 0 bases at V and 8 bases at J, with 8 bases between the two ends. The germline V gene encodes CDR1 SGHRS and CDR2 YFSETQ. The CDR3 has 12 residues. CDR3 in amino acids: CASSLGPAGYTF. The CDR3 DNA follows: TGCGCCAGCAGCTTGGGCCCGGCGGGCTACACCTTC.